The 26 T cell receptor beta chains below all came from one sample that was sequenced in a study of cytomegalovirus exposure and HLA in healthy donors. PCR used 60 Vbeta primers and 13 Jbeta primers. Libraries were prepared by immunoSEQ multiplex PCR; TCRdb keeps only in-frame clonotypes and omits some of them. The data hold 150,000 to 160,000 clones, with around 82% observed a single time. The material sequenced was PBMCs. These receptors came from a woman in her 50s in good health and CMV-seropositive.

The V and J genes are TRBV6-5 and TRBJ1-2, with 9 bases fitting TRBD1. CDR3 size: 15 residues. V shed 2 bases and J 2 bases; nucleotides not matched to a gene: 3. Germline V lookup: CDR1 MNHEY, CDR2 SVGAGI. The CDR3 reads CASSYAGTGNYGYTF. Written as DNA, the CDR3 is TGTGCCAGCAGTTACGCCGGGACAGGGAACTATGGCTACACCTTC.

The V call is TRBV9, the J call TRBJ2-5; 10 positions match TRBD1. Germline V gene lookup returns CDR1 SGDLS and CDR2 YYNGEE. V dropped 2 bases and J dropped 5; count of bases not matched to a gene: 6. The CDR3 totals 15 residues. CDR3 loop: CASSVSTGGLETQYF. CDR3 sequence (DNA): TGTGCCAGCAGCGTTTCGACAGGGGGCTTGGAGACCCAGTACTTC.

CDR3 in DNA: TGTGCCAGCAGCCTGACAGGGGGCGCGGGCACTGAAGCTTTCTTT. Translation gives CASSLTGGAGTEAFF. This sequence joins TRBV7-9 and TRBJ1-1, with 10 bases identical to TRBD1. CDR1 and CDR2 (germline): SEHNR, FQNEAQ (reference sequence). V lost 5 bases and J lost 4; bases outside the gene matches: 7. The CDR3 loop spans 15 amino acids.

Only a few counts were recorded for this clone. Here the CDR3 reads CASSGAYNEQFF. DNA of the CDR3: TGTGCCAGCAGCGGCGCCTACAATGAGCAGTTCTTC. V and J are TRBV9 and TRBJ2-1; no definite D call. The CDR3 runs 12 residues. Trimming shortened V by 3 bases and J by 2 bases, and 3 bases separated the two germline ends. Germline loops: CDR1 SGDLS, CDR2 YYNGEE. Variable domain in full (rest from reference TRBV9 and TRBJ2-1): DSGVTQTPKHLITATGQRVTLRCSPRSGDLSVYWYQQSLDQGLQFLIQYYNGEERAKGNILERFSAQQFPDLHSELNLSSLELGDSALYFCASSGAYNEQFFGPGTRLTVL.

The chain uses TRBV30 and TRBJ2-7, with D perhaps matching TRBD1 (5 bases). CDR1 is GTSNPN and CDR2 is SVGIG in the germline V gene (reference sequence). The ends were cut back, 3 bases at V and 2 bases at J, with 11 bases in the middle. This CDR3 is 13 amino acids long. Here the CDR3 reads CAWRDTAAYEQYF. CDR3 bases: TGTGCCTGGAGGGACACAGCTGCCTACGAGCAGTACTTC.

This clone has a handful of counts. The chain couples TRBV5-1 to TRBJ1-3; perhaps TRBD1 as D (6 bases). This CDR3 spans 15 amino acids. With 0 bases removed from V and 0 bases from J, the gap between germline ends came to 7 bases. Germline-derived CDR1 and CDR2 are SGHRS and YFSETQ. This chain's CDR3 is CASSLGQASGNTIYF. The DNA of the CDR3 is TGCGCCAGCAGCTTGGGACAGGCCTCTGGAAACACCATATATTTT.

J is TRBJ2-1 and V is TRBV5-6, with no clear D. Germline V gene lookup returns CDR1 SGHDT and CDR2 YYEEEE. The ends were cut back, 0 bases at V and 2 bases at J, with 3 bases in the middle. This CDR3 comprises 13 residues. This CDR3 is CASSLAPYNEQFF. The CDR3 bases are TGTGCCAGCAGCTTGGCTCCCTACAATGAGCAGTTCTTC.

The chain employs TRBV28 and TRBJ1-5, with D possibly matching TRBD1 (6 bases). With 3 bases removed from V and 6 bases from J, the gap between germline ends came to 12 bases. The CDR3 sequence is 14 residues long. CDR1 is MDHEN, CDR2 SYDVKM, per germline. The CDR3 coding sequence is TGTGCCAGCAGTTTCAGGGGCGTAACTCAGCCCCAGCATTTT. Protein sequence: CASSFRGVTQPQHF.

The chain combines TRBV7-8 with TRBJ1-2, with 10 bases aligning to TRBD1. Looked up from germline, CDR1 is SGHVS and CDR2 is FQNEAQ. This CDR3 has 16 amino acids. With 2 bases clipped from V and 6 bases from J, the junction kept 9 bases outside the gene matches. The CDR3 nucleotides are TGTGCCAGCAGCTTATTAGCCGGACAGGGGGATCATGGCTACACCTTC. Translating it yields CASSLLAGQGDHGYTF. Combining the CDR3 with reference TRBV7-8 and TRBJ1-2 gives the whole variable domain GAGVSQSPRYKVAKRGQDVALRCDPISGHVSLFWYQQALGQGPEFLTYFQNEAQLDKSGLPSDRFFAERPEGSVSTLKIQRTQQEDSAVYLCASSLLAGQGDHGYTFGSGTRLTVV.

The CDR3 coding sequence is TGTGCCAGCAGTCGACACGGGAGGACCTACGAGCAGTACTTC. Amino acids: CASSRHGRTYEQYF. The V gene is TRBV27, the J gene TRBJ2-7; 7 bases align to TRBD2. The V segment lost 5 bases and the J segment 2 bases; nucleotides outside the gene matches: 6. The germline gives CDR1 MNHEY, CDR2 SMNVEV (reference sequence). This CDR3 spans 14 amino acids.

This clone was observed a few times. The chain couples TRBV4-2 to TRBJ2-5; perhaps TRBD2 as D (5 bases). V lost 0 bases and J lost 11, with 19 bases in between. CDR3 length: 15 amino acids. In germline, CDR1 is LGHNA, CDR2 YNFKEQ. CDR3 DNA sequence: TGTGCCAGCAGCCAAGATCGTTGGACCGACTATCGGCAGTACTTC. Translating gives CASSQDRWTDYRQYF.

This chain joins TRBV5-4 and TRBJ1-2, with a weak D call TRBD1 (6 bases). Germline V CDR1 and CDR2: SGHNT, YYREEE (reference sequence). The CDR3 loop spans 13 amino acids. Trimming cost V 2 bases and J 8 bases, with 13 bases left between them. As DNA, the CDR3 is TGTGCCAGCAGCTTCATCAGGCAGGGGGGCTACACCTTC. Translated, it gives CASSFIRQGGYTF.

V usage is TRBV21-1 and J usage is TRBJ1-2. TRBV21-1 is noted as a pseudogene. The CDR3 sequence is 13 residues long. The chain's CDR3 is CALRGGPRDGYTF. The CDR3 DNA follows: TGTGCGCTAAGGGGGGGACCTCGGGATGGCTACACCTTC.

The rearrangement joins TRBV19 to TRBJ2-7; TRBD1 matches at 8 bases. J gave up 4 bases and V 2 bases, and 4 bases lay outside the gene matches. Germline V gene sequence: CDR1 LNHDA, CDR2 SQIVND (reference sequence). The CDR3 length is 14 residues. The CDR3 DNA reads TGTGCCAGTAGTATACCCGGACAGGGTTACGAGCAGTACTTC. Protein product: CASSIPGQGYEQYF.

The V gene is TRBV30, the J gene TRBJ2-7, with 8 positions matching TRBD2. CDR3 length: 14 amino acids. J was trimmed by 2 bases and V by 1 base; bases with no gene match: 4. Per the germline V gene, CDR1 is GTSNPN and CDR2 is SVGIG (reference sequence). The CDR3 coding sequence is TGTGCCTGGAGTGGCGGGCGGGGGGCCTACGAGCAGTACTTC. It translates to CAWSGGRGAYEQYF.

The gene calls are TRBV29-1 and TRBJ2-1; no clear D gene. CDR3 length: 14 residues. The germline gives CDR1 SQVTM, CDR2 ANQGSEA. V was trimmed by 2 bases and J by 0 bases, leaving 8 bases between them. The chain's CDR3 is CSVESQNSYNEQFF. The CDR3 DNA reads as TGCAGCGTTGAATCGCAGAACTCCTACAATGAGCAGTTCTTC.

The CDR3 sequence is CASSPGRGSYNEQFF. DNA for the CDR3: TGTGCCAGTAGTCCCGGCAGGGGGTCCTACAATGAGCAGTTCTTC. The chain has TRBV19 and TRBJ2-1; TRBD1 aligns across 7 bases. J gave up 1 base and V 5 bases, and 5 bases lay outside the gene matches. CDR1 is LNHDA and CDR2 is SQIVND in the germline V gene (reference sequence). This CDR3 is built from 15 residues.

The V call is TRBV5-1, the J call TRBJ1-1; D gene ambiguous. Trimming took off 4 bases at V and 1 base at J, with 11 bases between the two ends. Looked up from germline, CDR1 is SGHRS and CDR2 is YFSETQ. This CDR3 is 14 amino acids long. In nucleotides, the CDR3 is TGCGCCAGCAGCGCCTCCGGGTCGAACACTGAAGCTTTCTTT. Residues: CASSASGSNTEAFF.

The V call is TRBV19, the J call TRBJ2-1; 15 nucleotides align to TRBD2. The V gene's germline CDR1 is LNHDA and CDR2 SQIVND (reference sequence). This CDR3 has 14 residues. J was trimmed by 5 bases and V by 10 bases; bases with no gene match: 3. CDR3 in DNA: TGTGCCACCGGACTAGCGGGGGGGGACAATGAGCAGTTCTTC. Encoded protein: CATGLAGGDNEQFF.

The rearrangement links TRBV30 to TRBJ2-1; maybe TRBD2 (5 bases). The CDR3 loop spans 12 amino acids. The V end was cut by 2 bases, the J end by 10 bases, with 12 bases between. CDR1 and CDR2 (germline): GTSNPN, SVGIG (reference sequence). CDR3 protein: CAWSTEGREQFF. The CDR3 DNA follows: TGTGCCTGGAGTACCGAGGGCCGAGAGCAGTTCTTC. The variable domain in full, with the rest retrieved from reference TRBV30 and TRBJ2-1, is SQTIHQWPATLVQPVGSPLSLECTVEGTSNPNLYWYRQAAGRGLQLLFYSVGIGQISSEVPQNLSASRPQDRQFILSSKKLLLSDSGFYLCAWSTEGREQFFGPGTRLTVL.

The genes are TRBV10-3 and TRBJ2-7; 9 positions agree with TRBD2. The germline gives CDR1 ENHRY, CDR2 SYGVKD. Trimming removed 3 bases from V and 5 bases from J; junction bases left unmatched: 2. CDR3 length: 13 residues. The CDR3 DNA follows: TGTGCCATCAGTGATTCTAGCGGGGACGAGCAGTACTTC. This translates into CAISDSSGDEQYF.

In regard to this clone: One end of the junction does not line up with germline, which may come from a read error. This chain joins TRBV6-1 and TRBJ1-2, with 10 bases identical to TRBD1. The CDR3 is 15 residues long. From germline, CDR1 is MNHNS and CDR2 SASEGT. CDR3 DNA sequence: TGTGCCAGCAGCGAAGGACAGGGGGGGCAATATGGCTACACCTTC. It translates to CASSEGQGGQYGYTF.

In nucleotides, the CDR3 is TGTGCCACAAGACAGGGGTCAGAGACCCAGTACTTC. Translated, it gives CATRQGSETQYF. The rearrangement uses TRBV6-5 and TRBJ2-5, with 8 bases matching TRBD1. The CDR3 extends over 12 amino acids. Germline assignment: CDR1 MNHEY and CDR2 SVGAGI. Losses at the gene ends were 10 bases for V and 4 bases for J; bases not matched to a gene: 5.

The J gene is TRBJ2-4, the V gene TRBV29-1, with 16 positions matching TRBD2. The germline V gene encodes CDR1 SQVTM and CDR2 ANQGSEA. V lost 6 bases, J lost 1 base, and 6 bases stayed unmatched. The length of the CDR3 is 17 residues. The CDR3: CSVEGLAGGPAKNIQYF. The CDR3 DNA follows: TGCAGCGTCGAGGGACTAGCGGGGGGGCCCGCCAAAAACATTCAGTACTTC.

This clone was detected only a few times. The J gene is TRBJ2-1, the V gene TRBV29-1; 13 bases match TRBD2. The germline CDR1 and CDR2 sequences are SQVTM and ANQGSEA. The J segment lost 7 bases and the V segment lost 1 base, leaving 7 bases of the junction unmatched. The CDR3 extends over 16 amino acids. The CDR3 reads CSVEASSTSGGNEQFF. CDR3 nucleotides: TGCAGCGTTGAAGCATCCTCGACTAGCGGGGGGAATGAGCAGTTCTTC.

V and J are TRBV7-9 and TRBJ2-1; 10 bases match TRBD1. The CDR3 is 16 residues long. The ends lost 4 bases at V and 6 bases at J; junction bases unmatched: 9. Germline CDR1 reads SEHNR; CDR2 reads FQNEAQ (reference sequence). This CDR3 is CASSSLPGQGSNEQFF. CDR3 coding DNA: TGTGCCAGCAGCTCCCTACCGGGACAGGGGTCCAATGAGCAGTTCTTC.